The 29 T cell receptor beta chains given below trace back to one sample, sequenced in a study of blood T cells in healthy people across ages. A second PCR, run for about 7 to 11 cycles, used a sample-barcoded 5' primer plus a J-beta primer mix. TCRdb recomputed calls from the 5' RACE reads with MiXCR, one row per CDR3 protein. The data show 650,000 to 1,000,000 distinct CDR3 sequences, about 37% seen once. Material for sequencing was blood. These receptors came from a man younger than 35 in good health.

This chain's CDR3 is CASSLFGGNTGELFF. As DNA, the CDR3 is TGTGCCAGCAGCTTATTCGGGGGGAACACCGGGGAGCTGTTTTTT. This chain connects TRBV7-2 to TRBJ2-2; the D gene is possibly TRBD2 (6 bases). The V gene lost 2 bases and the J gene lost 1 base, with 8 bases spanning the gap. CDR1 and CDR2 (germline): SGHTA, FQGNSA. This CDR3 comprises 15 residues.

This clonotype turned up a few times. The chain recombines TRBV2 with TRBJ1-1; 7 nucleotides agree with TRBD1. The CDR3 is 13 amino acids. The V and J ends lost 4 bases and 4 bases, in that order; junction bases with no gene match: 3. CDR1 is SNHLY, CDR2 FYNNEI, per germline. CDR3 protein: CASSAHRGTEAFF. The CDR3 DNA follows: TGTGCCAGCAGTGCCCACAGGGGCACTGAAGCTTTCTTT.

The J gene is TRBJ2-1, the V gene TRBV5-1; 9 bases agree with TRBD1. Germline V gene lookup returns CDR1 SGHRS and CDR2 YFSETQ. The junction had 8 bases not matched to a gene; V was cut back by 2 bases and J by 5 bases. The CDR3 has 16 residues. This CDR3 is CASSLQQGAMHNEQFF. The CDR3 DNA reads as TGCGCCAGCAGCTTACAACAGGGGGCTATGCACAATGAGCAGTTCTTC.

A note on this clonotype: A junction end diverges from the germline sequence, so it may reflect a read error. This chain uses TRBV5-1 with TRBJ1-4; 7 bases map to TRBD1. Germline assignment: CDR1 SGHRS and CDR2 YFSETQ. The CDR3 consists of 14 residues. For the CDR3, the DNA is TGTGCCAGCAGCAGTGGCAGGGGGGATGAAAAACTGTTTTTT. Its protein product is CASSSGRGDEKLFF.

This clonotype was recorded many times. The chain carries TRBV20-1 and TRBJ2-7; the D call may be TRBD1 or TRBD2 (6 bases each). In germline, CDR1 is DFQATT, CDR2 SNEGSKA (reference sequence). V was shortened by 5 bases and J by 4 bases, with 15 bases between the two germline ends. The CDR3 consists of 13 residues. CDR3 in DNA: TGCAGTGCTGCAACGGGGGCTGTATACGAGCAGTACTTC. It encodes CSAATGAVYEQYF.

Ten or more counts support this clonotype. The chain couples TRBV15 to TRBJ1-2; unclear D gene. CDR3 size: 13 residues. The germline V gene encodes CDR1 LNHNV and CDR2 YYDKDF (reference sequence). Trimming took off 0 bases at V and 7 bases at J, with 9 bases between the two ends. The CDR3 sequence is CATSRERRGGYTF. For the CDR3, the DNA is TGTGCCACCAGCAGAGAACGAAGAGGTGGCTACACCTTC. The full variable domain, its missing parts supplied by reference TRBV15 and TRBJ1-2, is DAMVIQNPRYQVTQFGKPVTLSCSQTLNHNVMYWYQQKSSQAPKLLFHYYDKDFNNEADTPDNFQSRRPNTSFCFLDIRSPGLGDTAMYLCATSRERRGGYTFGSGTRLTVV.

In DNA, the CDR3 is TGCAGCGTTGAAGGGGCAGGCGGAGACCACGGCGGGGAGCTGTTTTTT. As protein: CSVEGAGGDHGGELFF. This chain uses TRBV29-1 with TRBJ2-2, with D hard to call. V lost 1 base, J lost 7 bases, and 19 bases lay in between. The CDR3 covers 16 residues. Germline-derived CDR1 and CDR2 are SQVTM and ANQGSEA.

This clonotype was counted many times. CDR3 in DNA: TGCGCCACCATTTCAGGGGCCAGCTCCTACAATGAGCAGTTCTTC. Protein product: CATISGASSYNEQFF. The V and J genes are TRBV10-2 and TRBJ2-1, with D maybe TRBD1 (6 bases). This CDR3 has 15 amino acids. The V end lost 10 bases, the J end lost 0 bases, and 16 bases lay between the germline ends. Germline V CDR1 and CDR2: WSHSY, SAAADI.

The chain employs TRBV20-1 and TRBJ2-5, with 8 bases matching TRBD1. J lost 11 bases, V lost 2 bases, and 19 bases had no gene match. Germline assignment: CDR1 DFQATT and CDR2 SNEGSKA (reference sequence). The CDR3 has 16 residues. CDR3 in amino acids: CSARTLTGDGLSEQYF. The CDR3 DNA reads TGCAGTGCTAGAACGCTGACAGGGGACGGACTAAGTGAGCAGTACTTC.

This clonotype was seen many times. The rearrangement links TRBV7-9 to TRBJ2-7; D is uncertain. The CDR3 is made up of 11 amino acids. Per the germline V gene, CDR1 is SEHNR and CDR2 is FQNEAQ (reference sequence). V gave up 7 bases and J gave up 0 bases, with 4 bases separating them. The CDR3 protein is CASTFSYEQYF. The CDR3 DNA reads as TGTGCCAGCACCTTCTCCTACGAGCAGTACTTC.

In this sample, this clonotype turned up a few times. The J gene is TRBJ1-2, the V gene TRBV9, with D possibly being TRBD1 (5 bases). The CDR3 spans 14 residues. Trimming took off 0 bases at V and 6 bases at J, with 12 bases between the two ends. Germline V lookup: CDR1 SGDLS, CDR2 YYNGEE. The CDR3 region is CASSVGDSLHGYTF. CDR3 nucleotide sequence: TGTGCCAGCAGCGTAGGCGACAGCCTCCATGGCTACACCTTC.

The chain joins TRBV6-5 to TRBJ1-5; the D is unclear. The CDR3 covers 13 residues. V dropped 6 bases and J dropped 5 bases, with 11 bases sitting between them. CDR1 MNHEY and CDR2 SVGAGI come from the germline V gene. CDR3 in DNA: TGTGCCAGCAGATTGAACGGCGATCAGCCCCAGCATTTT. Its protein product is CASRLNGDQPQHF.

This chain joins TRBV6-5 and TRBJ1-2, with D tentatively TRBD1 (5 bases). Germline-derived CDR1 and CDR2 are MNHEY and SVGAGI. The CDR3 runs 15 residues. The V end was cut by 2 bases, the J end by 2 bases, with 12 bases between. The CDR3 reads CASSYTRRVNYGYTF. DNA of the CDR3: TGTGCCAGCAGTTACACACGCAGGGTAAACTATGGCTACACCTTC.

In its sample, this clonotype was seen many times. The chain combines TRBV12-3 or TRBV12-4 with TRBJ1-5; D gene uncertain. The CDR3 loop spans 12 amino acids. Between the trimmed V and J ends, which lost 4 bases and 6 bases, there was a span of 7 bases. This CDR3 reads CASSSSGQPQHF. CDR3 nucleotides: TGTGCCAGCAGTTCTTCTGGTCAGCCCCAGCATTTT.

This clonotype was found a few times. This chain uses TRBV12-3 or TRBV12-4 with TRBJ2-7; the match to TRBD1 covers 7 bases. The V gene end was trimmed by 4 bases and the J gene end by 2 bases; junction bases not matched to a gene: 17. There are 18 residues in the CDR3. This CDR3 is CASSSGTALTDLPYEQYF. Here the CDR3 DNA reads TGTGCCAGCAGTTCCGGGACAGCGCTGACTGACCTCCCCTACGAGCAGTACTTC.

With regard to this clonotype: This may arise from a read error, as a much more abundant clone is one base away. The genes are TRBV12-3 or TRBV12-4 and TRBJ2-5; perhaps TRBD1 as D (6 bases). The CDR3 is 14 amino acids. As DNA, the CDR3 is TGTGTCAGCATCGCACGACAGGCTAGCAAGACCCAGTACTTC. It specifies CVSIARQASKTQYF.

This clonotype showed up many times. CDR3 protein: CASSNGETQYF. The CDR3 region has the DNA TGTGCCAGCAGTAACGGAGAGACCCAGTACTTC. This chain joins TRBV12-3 or TRBV12-4 and TRBJ2-5; D not certain. Deletions cut 5 bases from V and 4 bases from J, with 5 bases between. The CDR3 runs 11 residues.

The V call is TRBV5-1, the J call TRBJ2-3; a weak D match, TRBD1 (6 bases). Trimming cost V 0 bases and J 4 bases, with 12 bases left between them. Germline CDR1 is SGHRS and CDR2 is YFSETQ. This CDR3 contains 15 residues. The CDR3 loop is CASSLDGAGADTQYF. DNA for the CDR3: TGCGCCAGCAGCTTGGACGGGGCAGGGGCAGATACGCAGTATTTT.

The table lists this clonotype with a few counts. The J gene is TRBJ2-7, the V gene TRBV7-9; no definite D call. V lost 5 bases to trimming and J lost 5 bases, with 13 bases between them. Germline CDR1 and CDR2: SEHNR and FQNEAQ (reference sequence). The CDR3 runs 13 residues. The CDR3 loop reads CASSHGPLHEQYF. The CDR3 region has the DNA TGTGCCAGCAGCCACGGACCCCTACACGAGCAGTACTTC.

The CDR3 sequence: CASSLGQRQGSTGELFF. The CDR3 DNA reads as TGTGCCAGCAGCTTAGGTCAACGGCAGGGGAGCACCGGGGAGCTGTTTTTT. The J gene is TRBJ2-2, the V gene TRBV7-2; TRBD1 might be the D (6 bases). The V end lost 1 base, the J end lost 4 bases, and 16 bases lay between the germline ends. The CDR3 is 17 residues long. Germline loops: CDR1 SGHTA, CDR2 FQGNSA. Combining the CDR3 with reference TRBV7-2 and TRBJ2-2 gives the whole variable domain GAGVSQSPSNKVTEKGKDVELRCDPISGHTALYWYRQSLGQGLEFLIYFQGNSAPDKSGLPSDRFSAERTGGSVSTLTIQRTQQEDSAVYLCASSLGQRQGSTGELFFGEGSRLTVL.

This clonotype turned up a few times. The chain couples TRBV29-1 to TRBJ1-1, with D possibly TRBD1 on 5 matching bases. Trimming cost V 3 bases and J 7 bases, with 12 bases left between them. The germline CDR1 and CDR2 sequences are SQVTM and ANQGSEA. The CDR3 loop spans 12 amino acids. The CDR3: CSVDGQGDEAFF. The DNA for the CDR3 is TGCAGCGTTGACGGGCAGGGCGATGAAGCTTTCTTT.

A word on this clonotype: It may be a read error: a sequence one base away is much more abundant. The rearrangement joins TRBV20-1 to TRBJ2-5; D may match TRBD1 or TRBD2 (6 bases each). The ends were cut back, 0 bases at V and 11 bases at J, with 22 bases in the middle. The CDR3 is 15 amino acids. Germline lookup yields CDR1 DFQATT and CDR2 SNEGSKA (reference sequence). In nucleotides, the CDR3 is TGCAGTGCTAGAGATCTGGGGGGCAGCGCCAATGAGCAGTACTTC. Translation: CSARDLGGSANEQYF.

This chain uses TRBV10-3 with TRBJ2-5; a possible D gene is TRBD1 (6 bases). Germline V gene data show CDR1 as ENHRY and CDR2 as SYGVKD. With 5 bases removed from V and 0 bases from J, the gap between germline ends came to 7 bases. The CDR3 runs 13 residues. This CDR3 reads CAISQGNQETQYF. CDR3 in DNA: TGTGCCATCAGTCAGGGGAACCAAGAGACCCAGTACTTC.

The chain recombines TRBV2 with TRBJ2-7; D gene uncertain. Between the trimmed V and J ends, which lost 6 bases and 6 bases, there was a span of 15 bases. The CDR3 has 13 amino acids. CDR1 and CDR2 from the germline V gene are SNHLY and FYNNEI. The CDR3 DNA follows: TGTGCCAGCAGCCGAAGCGCCCCCAGCGAGCAGTACTTC. Its protein is CASSRSAPSEQYF.

The V call is TRBV20-1, the J call TRBJ2-7; possibly TRBD1 for D (5 bases). CDR3 length: 13 amino acids. V shed 4 bases and J shed 0 bases, with 10 bases lying between them. Germline V gene sequence: CDR1 DFQATT, CDR2 SNEGSKA (reference sequence). The CDR3 is CSATGLGSYEQYF. In DNA form, the CDR3 reads TGCAGTGCTACAGGGTTGGGCTCCTACGAGCAGTACTTC.

This clonotype was seen only a few times. The V gene is TRBV5-6, the J gene TRBJ1-4; D remains unclear. The CDR3 covers 15 residues. V lost 2 bases and J lost 3, with 11 bases in between. Germline-derived CDR1 and CDR2 are SGHDT and YYEEEE. Here the CDR3 DNA reads TGTGCCAGCAGCTTTGGTCCGGAACCTAATGAAAAACTGTTTTTT. Protein sequence: CASSFGPEPNEKLFF.

The chain couples TRBV4-3 to TRBJ2-3; the match to TRBD2 covers 7 bases. The CDR3 is 15 amino acids. The V segment lost 8 bases and the J segment 4 bases; nucleotides outside the gene matches: 12. Germline loops: CDR1 LGHNA, CDR2 YSLEER. This CDR3 reads CASGALGGMPDTQYF. In nucleotides, the CDR3 is TGCGCCAGCGGAGCCCTGGGGGGGATGCCAGATACGCAGTATTTT.

The V call is TRBV7-2, the J call TRBJ2-3; 10 bases line up with TRBD1. Looked up from germline, CDR1 is SGHTA and CDR2 is FQGNSA. J was trimmed by 2 bases and V by 3 bases; bases with no gene match: 5. The CDR3 is made up of 16 amino acids. The CDR3 here is CASSLSTGGFTDTQYF. The CDR3 coding sequence is TGTGCCAGCAGCTTGTCGACAGGGGGCTTCACAGATACGCAGTATTTT.

This clonotype was counted ten times or more. V usage is TRBV12-3 or TRBV12-4 and J usage is TRBJ1-2; TRBD1 is a possible D gene (5 bases). V lost 6 bases to trimming and J lost 4 bases, with 18 bases between them. CDR3 length: 15 residues. CDR3 amino acids: CASSLGGVPFYGYTF. The CDR3 nucleotides are TGTGCCAGCAGCCTTGGGGGGGTACCGTTCTATGGCTACACCTTC.